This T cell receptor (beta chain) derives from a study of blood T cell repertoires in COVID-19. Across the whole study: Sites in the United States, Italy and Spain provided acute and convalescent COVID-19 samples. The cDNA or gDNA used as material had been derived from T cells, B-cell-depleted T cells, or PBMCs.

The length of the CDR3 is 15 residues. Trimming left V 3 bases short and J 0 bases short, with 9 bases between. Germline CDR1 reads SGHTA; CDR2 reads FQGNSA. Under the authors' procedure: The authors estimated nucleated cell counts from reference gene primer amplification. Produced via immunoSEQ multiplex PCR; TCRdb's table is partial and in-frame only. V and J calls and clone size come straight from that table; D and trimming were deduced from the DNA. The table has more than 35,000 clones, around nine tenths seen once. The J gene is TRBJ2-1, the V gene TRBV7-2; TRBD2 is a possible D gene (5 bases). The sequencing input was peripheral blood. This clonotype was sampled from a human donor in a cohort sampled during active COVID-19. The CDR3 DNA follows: TGTGCCAGCAGCTTCCGTGGGAGCTCCTACAATGAGCAGTTCTTC. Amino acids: CASSFRGSSYNEQFF.